Here is one T cell receptor (beta chain) with its context. Sequence at one end of the junction differs from germline and may be a read error. Three rounds of nested PCR, following a modified ARM-PCR protocol, produced the TCRbeta library. TCRdb re-derived calls from the multiplex PCR reads in MiXCR, one entry per CDR3 protein. Counted here are approximately 110,000 distinct CDR3 sequences, around 80% occurring once; the ten biggest clones make up 30% to 45%. CDR3 length equals 14 residues. Germline V lookup: CDR1 MNHEY, CDR2 SVGAGI. The template was RNA from unsorted bulk tissue. The record originates from a study of tumor and adjacent non-tumor tissue in lung cancer.

This chain uses TRBV6-5 with TRBJ2-3; D possibly corresponds to TRBD2 (5 bases). Sequenced: lung tumor tissue. The sequence was collected from a woman aged 55-69 years with non-small cell lung cancer. In nucleotides, the CDR3 is TGTGCCATCAGTTACTCTCCTAGCACCTATACGCAATATTTT. Amino acid sequence: CAISYSPSTYTQYF.